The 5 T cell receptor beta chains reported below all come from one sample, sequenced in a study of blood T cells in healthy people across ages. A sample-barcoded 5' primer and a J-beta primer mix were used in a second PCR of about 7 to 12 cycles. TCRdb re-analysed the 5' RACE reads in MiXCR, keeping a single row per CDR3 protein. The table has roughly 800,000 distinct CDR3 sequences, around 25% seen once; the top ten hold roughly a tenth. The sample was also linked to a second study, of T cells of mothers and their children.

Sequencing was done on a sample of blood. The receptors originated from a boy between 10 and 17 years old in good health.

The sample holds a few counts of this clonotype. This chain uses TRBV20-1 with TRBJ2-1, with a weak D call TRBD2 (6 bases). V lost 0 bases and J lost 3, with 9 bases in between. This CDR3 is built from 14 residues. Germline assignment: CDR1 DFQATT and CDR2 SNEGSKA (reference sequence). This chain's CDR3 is CSARDLRDYNEQFF. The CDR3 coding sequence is TGCAGTGCTAGAGATTTGCGGGACTACAATGAGCAGTTCTTC.

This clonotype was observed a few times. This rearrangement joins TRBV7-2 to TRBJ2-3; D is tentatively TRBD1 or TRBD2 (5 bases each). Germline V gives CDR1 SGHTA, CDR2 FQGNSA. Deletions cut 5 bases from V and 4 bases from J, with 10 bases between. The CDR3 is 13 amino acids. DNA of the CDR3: TGTGCCAGCAGCGTGGGGGAGCCAGATACGCAGTATTTT. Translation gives CASSVGEPDTQYF.

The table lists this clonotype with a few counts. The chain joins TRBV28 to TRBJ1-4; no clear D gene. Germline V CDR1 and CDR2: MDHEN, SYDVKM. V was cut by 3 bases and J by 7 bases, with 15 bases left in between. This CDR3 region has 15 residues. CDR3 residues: CASSFLLTPVEKLFF. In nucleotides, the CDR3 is TGTGCCAGCAGTTTCCTCCTCACGCCGGTTGAAAAACTGTTTTTT.

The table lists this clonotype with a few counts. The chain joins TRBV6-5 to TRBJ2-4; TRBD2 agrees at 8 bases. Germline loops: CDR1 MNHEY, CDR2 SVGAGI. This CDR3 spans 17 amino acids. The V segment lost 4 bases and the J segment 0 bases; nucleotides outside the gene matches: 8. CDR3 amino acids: CASSFNSGTLAKNIQYF. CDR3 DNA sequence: TGTGCCAGCAGTTTTAATAGCGGGACGCTAGCCAAAAACATTCAGTACTTC.

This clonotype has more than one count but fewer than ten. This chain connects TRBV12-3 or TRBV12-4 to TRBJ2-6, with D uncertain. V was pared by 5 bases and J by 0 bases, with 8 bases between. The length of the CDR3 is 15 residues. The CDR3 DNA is TGTGCCAGCAGTCCCCCCCACTCTGGGGCCAACGTCCTGACTTTC. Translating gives CASSPPHSGANVLTF.